The present TCR beta chain was sequenced within a study of shared clonotypes between healthy human individuals (dated by TCRdb to the early 2020s). With regard to the full study: A couple of women and a few men aged 18 to 49 years were included in the cohort. Blood TCR repertoires of roughly five healthy adults were deeply sequenced to estimate repertoire size and the extent of clonotype sharing between individuals. Per donor, leukapheresis produced somewhere between about 0.85 and 8.9 billion PBMCs. Libraries were prepared and TCR repertoires were sequenced by different laboratories using diverse techniques, in order to increase sequencing depth and limit assay-specific biases. For each donor, CD4 naive and CD4 memory were each given three plates, CD8 naive was given two plates, and CD8 memory was given one plate.

Broader findings and caveats from the paper: Across a handful of donors, roughly 5.1% of naive CD4, 3.5% of naive CD8, 2.3% of memory CD4, and under 0.45% of memory CD8 clonotypes were shared. The small number of donors limited the genetic and exposure-history diversity represented. Rarefaction of sorted-subset datasets indicated incomplete sequencing despite the large sequencing depth. Based on pairwise subsampling, the degree of clonotype sharing among donors was expected to be affected by sequencing depth. Higher generation probabilities were observed for clonotypes shared by all four sorted-subset donors than for non-shared clonotypes. Naive subsets generally had larger estimated clonotype richness than memory subsets did. Only blood was sampled, and tissue TCR repertoires likely differ from those in blood.

For the CD8 naive samples, CD45RO-negative cells were positively selected for CCR7, yielding a CD45RA+CCR7+ population from which TemRA cells were excluded. The donors were healthy, HIV-negative adults with no recently reported acute infections or vaccinations. Every donor was a Caucasian adult residing in Nashville, Tennessee, USA. Blood was collected by leukapheresis, and PBMCs were isolated by Ficoll-Histopaque density gradient centrifugation and then cryopreserved in liquid nitrogen vapor phase. Analytical flow cytometry was used to check the purity and quantity of every magnetically sorted T cell population. From each sorted fraction, genomic DNA was isolated and quantified by UV absorbance on a Nanodrop 2000c. Of note for this clone: The antigen it binds to is not known. Within one base of it there is no much larger clone, and no base qualities were kept.

V is clipped by 5 bases and J by 5 bases, and the sequence between their germline boundaries is 17 bases long. Counted from cysteine to phenylalanine, this CDR3 has 15 amino acids. Just the 45-base CDR3 DNA is kept, in frame starting at base 1. CDR1 and CDR2 are read off the germline V gene (reference sequence) as SEHNR and FQNEAQ. Using the deep immunoSEQ assay, TCR CDR3 regions were amplified from genomic DNA by multiplex PCR. Genomic DNA extracted from each cell subset was distributed evenly over all wells of several immunoSEQ 96-well plates, and each plate served as one replicate. For sorted subsets, approximately 210 ng genomic DNA, equal to about 30,000 T cell genomes, was loaded into each replicate PCR. Purified libraries were measured with a Qubit 3.0 fluorometer, size-checked on a Bioanalyzer 2100, and measured again with the KAPA Library Quantification kit. A separate single-read 150-cycle Illumina NextSeq 550 flow cell was used to sequence each immunoSEQ 96-well plate. The authors' pipeline ran thus. The immunoSEQ output contained only junctional sequences without quality scores, so filtering could not match that applied to full-length reads. Sequences were annotated with PyIR, a Python wrapper for IgBLAST v1.9, using IMGT germline references to assign V/J genes and CDR3. Any read was removed if the V/J assignment was weak (E-value above 1e-6), the CDR3 was missing, or the read contained stop codons, out-of-frame junctions, or ambiguous translated residues. V3J clonotypes were defined as sequences sharing an identical inferred V gene, J gene, and CDR3 amino acid sequence. Percentage overlap between repertoires was computed as shared unique clonotypes divided by the size of the smaller repertoire. Repertoire richness was assessed with RTK rarefaction, the Chao1 estimator, and Recon v2.1 estimates of unobserved clonotypes. OLGA was used to compute generation probabilities for all TCRbeta clonotypes that the gDNA method yielded from a handful of donors. Imported from immuneACCESS, the table was reduced by TCRdb to in-frame sequences with V and J called. These copies leave out some clones; in studies compared against another copy, an unresolved V gene accounts for under half, and the cause of the remainder is not known. V and J calls and clone size are given by that table; D and trimming were obtained from the DNA. For this sample the table gives hundreds of thousands of clones, of which approximately 96% were detected only once. The top ten constitute about 0.11% of the sample.

The sample comprised naive CD8+ T cells sorted from blood. What this sample's cell subset or site label stands for: CD45RA+CCR7+. Recombination connected TRBV7-9 to TRBJ2-3; the D gene is not confidently resolved. This sequence was found in a woman in her 30s in good health. The DNA sequence is given as TGTGCCAGCAGCGGATGGGCCTTTCCTAAAGATACGCAGTATTTT. It codes for CASSGWAFPKDTQYF.